These 16 T cell receptor beta chains were all obtained from the same sample, sequenced in a study of lymphopenia after photon versus proton radiotherapy. The repertoire was sequenced with immunoSEQ multiplex PCR; TCRdb's copy has only in-frame clones and lacks some. The sample yields just over 40,000 clones, roughly 86% seen once. Sequenced here: peripheral blood, sampled from a patient treated with proton-based radiotherapy. These receptors all come from a woman in her seventies with pancreatic cancer. Some clones in this sample may be carry-over from other donors' samples.

The chain recombines TRBV6-6 with TRBJ2-7; 8 bases map to TRBD2. CDR1 is MNHNY and CDR2 is SVGAGI in the germline V gene (reference sequence). The CDR3 runs to 16 residues. With V trimmed by 0 bases and J by 2 bases, 6 bases remained unmatched. The CDR3, as DNA: TGTGCCAGCAGTTACTCTCAGCGGGAGCAGACCTACGAGCAGTACTTC. Its protein product is CASSYSQREQTYEQYF.

This chain connects TRBV5-6 to TRBJ1-1, with 7 bases aligning to TRBD1. The CDR3 spans 14 residues. Germline values: CDR1 SGHDT, CDR2 YYEEEE. V was pared by 5 bases and J by 0 bases, with 4 bases of the junction left unmatched. For the CDR3, the DNA is TGTGCCAGCAGTAAGACAGGGTTGAACACTGAAGCTTTCTTT. The encoded protein is CASSKTGLNTEAFF.

The rearrangement uses TRBV10-2 and TRBJ2-7; 10 bases align to TRBD2. V gave up 6 bases and J gave up 2 bases; unmatched junction bases: 7. The CDR3 totals 15 residues. Germline-derived CDR1 and CDR2 are WSHSY and SAAADI. CDR3 sequence reads: CASRKGLADPYEQYF. The CDR3 bases are TGCGCCAGCAGGAAAGGACTAGCGGACCCCTACGAGCAGTACTTC.

This clone was counted between two and nine times. CDR3 region: CASSEAGPANYGYTF. For the CDR3, the DNA is TGTGCCAGCAGTGAAGCAGGGCCAGCTAACTATGGCTACACCTTC. V and J are TRBV6-1 and TRBJ1-2; D is unclear. CDR1 and CDR2 (germline): MNHNS, SASEGT. This CDR3 is 15 amino acids long. V lost 0 bases to trimming and J lost 0 bases, with 8 bases between them.

The chain has TRBV5-6 and TRBJ1-2; D not resolved. CDR1 is SGHDT and CDR2 is YYEEEE in the germline V gene. The CDR3 is 15 amino acids. The V end lost 4 bases, the J end lost 4 bases, and 17 bases lay between the germline ends. CDR3: CASSDPGTTGYGYTF. CDR3 in DNA: TGTGCCAGCAGCGACCCAGGCACCACCGGCTATGGCTACACCTTC.

The CDR3 sequence: CASSLQETQYF. The CDR3 DNA reads as TGTGCCAGCAGCCTCCAAGAGACCCAGTACTTC. V and J are TRBV5-6 and TRBJ2-5; D remains ambiguous. The CDR3 contains 11 residues. The V gene's germline CDR1 is SGHDT and CDR2 YYEEEE. Between the trimmed V and J ends, which lost 4 bases and 1 base, there was a span of 2 bases.

This chain joins TRBV27 and TRBJ2-1, with TRBD1 identical over 9 bases. The germline V gene encodes CDR1 MNHEY and CDR2 SMNVEV (reference sequence). The CDR3 consists of 15 residues. V trimming: 7 bases; J trimming: 8 bases; junction bases outside the gene matches: 12. CDR3 region: CASTSPGQGAHEQFF. For the CDR3, the DNA is TGTGCCAGCACGTCCCCGGGACAGGGTGCCCATGAGCAGTTCTTC.

The chain is built from TRBV7-2 and TRBJ2-7, with D perhaps being TRBD1 or TRBD2 (6 bases each). The germline V gene encodes CDR1 SGHTA and CDR2 FQGNSA. V lost 6 bases and J lost 7, with 25 bases in between. This CDR3 is built from 16 residues. CDR3 sequence reads: CASSFNRDTGGREQYF. The DNA for the CDR3 is TGTGCCAGCAGTTTCAATAGGGACACCGGGGGTCGGGAGCAGTACTTC.

Worth noting for this clone: One end of the junction varies from germline; a read error may be responsible. The rearrangement uses TRBV29-1 and TRBJ1-4; D call uncertain. The CDR3 contains 14 residues. CDR1 and CDR2 from the germline V gene are SQVTM and ANQGSEA. CDR3 residues: CSVEAGFAREKLFF. The CDR3, as DNA: TGCAGCGTCGAAGCGGGGTTCGCAAGAGAAAAACTGTTTTTT.

The chain couples TRBV11-2 to TRBJ2-3, with a weak D call TRBD2 (5 bases). Germline-derived CDR1 and CDR2 are SGHAT and FQNNGV. The V gene lost 1 base and the J gene lost 2 bases, with 13 bases spanning the gap. CDR3 length: 16 amino acids. The CDR3: CASSLAGLLYTDTQYF. Here the CDR3 DNA reads TGTGCCAGCAGCTTAGCAGGACTCTTATACACAGATACGCAGTATTTT. The whole variable domain, filled in from reference TRBV11-2 and TRBJ2-3, reads EAGVAQSPRYKIIEKRQSVAFWCNPISGHATLYWYQQILGQGPKLLIQFQNNGVVDDSQLPKDRFSAERLKGVDSTLKIQPAKLEDSAVYLCASSLAGLLYTDTQYFGPGTRLTVL.

This clone was observed a single time. The chain is built from TRBV27 and TRBJ1-1; D gene ambiguous. The CDR3 extends over 14 amino acids. V gave up 3 bases and J gave up 0 bases, with 8 bases separating them. Germline V gene sequence: CDR1 MNHEY, CDR2 SMNVEV (reference sequence). The CDR3 region has the DNA TGTGCCAGCAGTTTCACATCCATGAACACTGAAGCTTTCTTT. This codes for CASSFTSMNTEAFF.

V usage is TRBV6-5 and J usage is TRBJ2-1, with D uncertain. The CDR3 is made up of 15 amino acids. Trimming pared 0 bases from V and 3 bases from J, leaving 9 bases between. Germline CDR1 is MNHEY and CDR2 is SVGAGI. The CDR3 sequence: CASSYSTNSYNEQFF. The CDR3 coding sequence is TGTGCCAGCAGTTACTCGACGAACAGCTACAATGAGCAGTTCTTC.

CDR3: CASMRSRNTGELFF. Here the CDR3 DNA reads TGTGCCAGTATGAGGTCAAGGAACACCGGGGAGCTGTTTTTT. The chain employs TRBV19 and TRBJ2-2; the D is unclear. In germline, CDR1 is LNHDA, CDR2 SQIVND (reference sequence). Trimming took off 7 bases at V and 1 base at J, with 10 bases between the two ends. There are 14 residues in the CDR3.

The genes are TRBV27 and TRBJ2-3; the match to TRBD2 covers 7 bases. V lost 0 bases and J lost 3; bases outside the gene matches: 12. The CDR3 runs to 18 residues. The germline CDR1 and CDR2 sequences are MNHEY and SMNVEV (reference sequence). The CDR3, as DNA: TGTGCCAGCAGTTTATCACGGGGCCGGGACTACCTTACAGATACGCAGTATTTT. Its protein product is CASSLSRGRDYLTDTQYF.

The genes are TRBV10-3 and TRBJ2-7; TRBD2 matches at 9 bases. Germline V lookup: CDR1 ENHRY, CDR2 SYGVKD. The CDR3 totals 14 residues. J lost 2 bases, V lost 8 bases, and 7 bases had no gene match. CDR3 residues: CAIGIAGDAYEQYF. The CDR3 DNA follows: TGTGCCATCGGGATAGCGGGAGACGCCTACGAGCAGTACTTC.

CDR3: CASTSGTINQPQHF. CDR3 coding DNA: TGTGCCAGCACCTCCGGGACAATCAATCAGCCCCAGCATTTT. This sequence joins TRBV6-1 and TRBJ1-5; possible D gene TRBD1, 6 bases. The CDR3 is 14 amino acids. CDR1 is MNHNS and CDR2 is SASEGT in the germline V gene. V was cut by 7 bases and J by 3 bases, with 13 bases left in between.